The sequence of this T cell receptor beta chain was determined in a study of shared clonotypes between healthy human individuals. The CDR3 has 15 residues. V was clipped by 2 bases and J by 8 bases, with 18 bases between them. Germline assignment: CDR1 MNHNY and CDR2 SVGAGI (reference sequence). Evenly divided among several immunoSEQ plates was the genomic DNA of each subset. Using immunoSEQ multiplex PCR, the repertoire was profiled, and TCRdb retains in-frame clones only, with some absent. The table lists nearly 600,000 clones, just under 97% of them singletons, with roughly 0.1% in the top ten. Naive CD8 isolation took CD45RO-negative cells positively selected for CCR7 and excluded terminally differentiated effector memory CD45RA+ cells.

The TCR originated in a woman in her twenties or thirties in good health. Sequenced input: naive CD8+ T cells sorted from blood. The gene calls are TRBV6-6 and TRBJ1-1; possibly TRBD1 for D (5 bases). The CDR3 is CASSYTQVVGGEAFF. As DNA, the CDR3 is TGTGCCAGCAGTTACACACAGGTTGTAGGCGGGGAAGCTTTCTTT.